The rows below give T cell receptor beta chains drawn from one sample of a study of PD-L1 blockade in urothelial cancer. Profiled with immunoSEQ multiplex PCR; TCRdb holds only in-frame clones, not every one. The repertoire holds fewer than 30,000 clones, with 84% as singletons. The source material was PBMCs, sampled around atezolizumab (anti-PD-L1) treatment. The receptors stem from a man aged 65 to 85 with urothelial cancer. The CDR3 runs from the conserved cysteine through the conserved F or W. Fields, in order: J gene, V gene, D gene, clone size, CDR3 DNA, CDR3 protein. D genes are given only for firm matches. The size field is filled for only some rows; it gives once, few, many or a size class.

>TRBJ2-1|TRBV2|TRBD2|-
TGTGCCAGCAGTGAAAGACTAGCGGGAGGGTACAATGAACAGTTCTTC
CASSERLAGGYNEQFF
>TRBJ2-3|TRBV30|-|-
TGTGCCTGGAGTTCAGTCCGCACGCAGTATTTT
CAWSSVRTQYF
>TRBJ1-5|TRBV2|-|-
TGTGCCAGCAGTGGGGGCCTTTTAAAGGGAGGGAATCAGCCCCAGCATTTT
CASSGGLLKGGNQPQHF
>TRBJ2-7|TRBV7-9|TRBD2|-
TGTGCCAGCAGCCGGACTAGCGGGAGGACGAACTACGAGCAGTACTTC
CASSRTSGRTNYEQYF
>TRBJ2-5|TRBV2|-|-
TGTGCCAGCTACGGGACTTTTAGGCGGGAGACCCAGTACTTC
CASYGTFRRETQYF
>TRBJ1-2|TRBV27|-|-
TGTGCCAGCAGTTTCGGACAGCCTAACTATGGCTACACCTTC
CASSFGQPNYGYTF
>TRBJ2-7|TRBV6-1|TRBD1|-
TGTGCCGTATTTAGGGGGACAGGGGGCCCTCCTTACTTC
CAVFRGTGGPPYF
>TRBJ2-3|TRBV4-2|TRBD2|once
TGTGCCAGCAGCCAAGATCCGTTCGGGAGGGCCGTCACAGATACGCAGTATTTT
CASSQDPFGRAVTDTQYF
>TRBJ2-7|TRBV18|TRBD1|-
TGTGCCAGCTCACCACCCGACAGGGCCGTCGACGAGCAGTACTTC
CASSPPDRAVDEQYF
>TRBJ2-7|TRBV25-1|TRBD1|-
TGTGCCAGCAGTCGGGGACAGGGGGCCTACGAGCAGTACTTC
CASSRGQGAYEQYF
>TRBJ1-1|TRBV15|-|-
TGTGCCACCAGCAGAGATCCAGGGGCGAACACTGAAGCTTTCTTT
CATSRDPGANTEAFF
>TRBJ2-7|TRBV5-1|TRBD1|few
TGCGCCAGCCGAACCGGGACAGGGGCCTACGAGCAGTACTTC
CASRTGTGAYEQYF
>TRBJ1-1|TRBV5-1|-|-
TGCGCCAGCAGCTACCGGGTTGGAACTGAAGCTTTCTTT
CASSYRVGTEAFF
>TRBJ2-2|TRBV7-7|TRBD1|-
TGTGCTAGCAGCTTAGACCCGACAGGGGCGAACACCGGGGAGCTGTTTTTT
CASSLDPTGANTGELFF
>TRBJ1-1|TRBV29-1|TRBD1|-
TGCAGCGTTGAAGATACAGGGGCGCGAGGAGAAGCTTTCTTT
CSVEDTGARGEAFF
>TRBJ1-4|TRBV5-1|-|-
TGCGCCAGCAGCCCGAGCTTTAGCAGGGGAAAGGAAAAACTGTTTTTT
CASSPSFSRGKEKLFF
>TRBJ1-5|TRBV10-2|-|-
TGCGCCAGCAGTGACCAGGGGAGCAATCAGCCCCAGCATTTT
CASSDQGSNQPQHF
>TRBJ2-1|TRBV9|-|-
TGTGCCAGCAGCGTAGAAATGGGCCACTCCTACAATGAGCAGTTCTTC
CASSVEMGHSYNEQFF
>TRBJ1-1|TRBV2|-|-
TGTGCCAGCAGTGGGGTACAGCTCACTGAAGCTTTCTTT
CASSGVQLTEAFF
>TRBJ1-4|TRBV6-5|-|-
TGTGCCAGCAGTTACGGTCCAGGGTTAAATGAAAAACTGTTTTTT
CASSYGPGLNEKLFF
>TRBJ2-1|TRBV11-3|TRBD2|few
TGTGCCAGCAGCTCGACTAGCGGGAGGCAGTTCTTC
CASSSTSGRQFF
>TRBJ2-1|TRBV5-1|TRBD2|once
TGCGCCAGCAGCCCCATCGGACTAGCGGGAGGGTCCTACAATGAGCAGTTCTTC
CASSPIGLAGGSYNEQFF
>TRBJ1-3|TRBV5-1|-|-
TGCGCCAGCAGCAGGGACATCGGAAACACCATATATTTT
CASSRDIGNTIYF
>TRBJ2-1|TRBV7-2|-|-
TGTGCCAGCAGCTTAGTCGCTAGTGACAATGAGCAGTTCTTC
CASSLVASDNEQFF